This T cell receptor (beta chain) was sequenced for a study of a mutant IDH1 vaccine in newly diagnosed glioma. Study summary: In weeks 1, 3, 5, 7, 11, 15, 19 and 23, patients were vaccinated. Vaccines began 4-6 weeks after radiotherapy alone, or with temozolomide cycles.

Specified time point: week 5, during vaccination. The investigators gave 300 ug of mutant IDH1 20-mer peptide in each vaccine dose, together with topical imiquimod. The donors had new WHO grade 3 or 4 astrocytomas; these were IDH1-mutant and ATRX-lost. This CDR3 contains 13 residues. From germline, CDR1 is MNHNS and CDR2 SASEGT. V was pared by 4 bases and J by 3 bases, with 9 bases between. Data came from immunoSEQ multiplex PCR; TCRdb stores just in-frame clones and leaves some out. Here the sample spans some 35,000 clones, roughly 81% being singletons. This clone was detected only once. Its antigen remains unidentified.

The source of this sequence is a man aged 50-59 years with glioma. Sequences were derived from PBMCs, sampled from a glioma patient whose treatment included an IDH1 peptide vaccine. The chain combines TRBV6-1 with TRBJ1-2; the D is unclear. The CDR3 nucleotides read TGTGCCAGCAGTGCAGCCAGCCACTATGGCTACACCTTC. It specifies CASSAASHYGYTF.